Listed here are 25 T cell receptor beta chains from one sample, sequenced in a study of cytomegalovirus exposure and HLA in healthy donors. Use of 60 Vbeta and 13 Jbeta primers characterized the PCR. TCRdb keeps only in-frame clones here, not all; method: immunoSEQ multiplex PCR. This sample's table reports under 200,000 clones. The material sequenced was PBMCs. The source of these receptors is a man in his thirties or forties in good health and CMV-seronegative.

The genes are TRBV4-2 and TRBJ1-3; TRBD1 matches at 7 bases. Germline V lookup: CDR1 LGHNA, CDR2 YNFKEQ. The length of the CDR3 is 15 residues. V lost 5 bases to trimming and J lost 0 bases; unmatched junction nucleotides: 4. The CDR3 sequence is CASSYGTVSGNTIYF. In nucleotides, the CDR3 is TGTGCCAGCAGCTACGGGACAGTCTCTGGAAACACCATATATTTT.

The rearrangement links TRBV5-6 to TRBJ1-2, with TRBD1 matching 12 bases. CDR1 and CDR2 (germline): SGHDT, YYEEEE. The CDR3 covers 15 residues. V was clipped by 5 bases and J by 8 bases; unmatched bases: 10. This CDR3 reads CASRHTGTGGQGYTF. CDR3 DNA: TGTGCCAGCAGGCATACCGGGACAGGGGGCCAAGGCTACACCTTC.

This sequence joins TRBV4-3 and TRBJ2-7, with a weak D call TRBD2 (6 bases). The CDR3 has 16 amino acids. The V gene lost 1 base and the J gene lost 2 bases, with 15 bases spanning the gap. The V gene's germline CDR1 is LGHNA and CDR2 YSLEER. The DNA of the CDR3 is TGCGCCAGCAGCCAAGGTCCCCTAGCGCAACCCTACGAGCAGTACTTC. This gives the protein CASSQGPLAQPYEQYF.

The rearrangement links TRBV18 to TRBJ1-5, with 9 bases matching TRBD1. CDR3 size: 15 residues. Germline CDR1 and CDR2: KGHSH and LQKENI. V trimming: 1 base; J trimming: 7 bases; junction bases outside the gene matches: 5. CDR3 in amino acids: CASSPRQGVDQPQHF. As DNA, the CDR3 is TGTGCCAGCTCACCACGACAGGGGGTTGACCAGCCCCAGCATTTT.

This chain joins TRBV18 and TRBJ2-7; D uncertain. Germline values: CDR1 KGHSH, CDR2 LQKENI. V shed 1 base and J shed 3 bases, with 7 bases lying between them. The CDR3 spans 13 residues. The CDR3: CASSPLPIYEQYF. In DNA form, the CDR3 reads TGTGCCAGCTCACCACTCCCTATCTACGAGCAGTACTTC.

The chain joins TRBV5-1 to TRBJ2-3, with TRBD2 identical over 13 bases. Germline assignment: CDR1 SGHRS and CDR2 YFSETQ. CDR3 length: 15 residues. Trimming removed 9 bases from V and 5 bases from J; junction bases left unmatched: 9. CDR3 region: CATALLAGGQDTQYF. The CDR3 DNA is TGCGCCACCGCGTTACTAGCGGGAGGGCAAGATACGCAGTATTTT.

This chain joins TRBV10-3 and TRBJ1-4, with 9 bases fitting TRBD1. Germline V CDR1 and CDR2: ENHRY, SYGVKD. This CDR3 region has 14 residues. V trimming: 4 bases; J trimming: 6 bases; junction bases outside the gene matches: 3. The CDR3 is CAISATGGYEKLFF. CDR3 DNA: TGTGCCATCAGTGCCACAGGGGGCTATGAAAAACTGTTTTTT.

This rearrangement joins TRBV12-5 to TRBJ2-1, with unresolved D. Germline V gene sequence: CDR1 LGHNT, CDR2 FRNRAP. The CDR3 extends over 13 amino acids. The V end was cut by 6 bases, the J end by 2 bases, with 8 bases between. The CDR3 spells CASGTPTYNEQFF. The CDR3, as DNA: TGTGCTAGTGGGACTCCAACCTACAATGAGCAGTTCTTC. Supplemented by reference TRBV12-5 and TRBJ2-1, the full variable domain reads DARVTQTPRHKVTEMGQEVTMRCQPILGHNTVFWYRQTMMQGLELLAYFRNRAPLDDSGMPKDRFSAEMPDATLATLKIQPSEPRDSAVYFCASGTPTYNEQFFGPGTRLTVL.

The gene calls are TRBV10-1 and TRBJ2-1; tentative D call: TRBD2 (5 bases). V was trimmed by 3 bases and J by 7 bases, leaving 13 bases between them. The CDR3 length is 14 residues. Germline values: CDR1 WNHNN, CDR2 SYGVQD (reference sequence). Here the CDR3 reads CASSDRVTRNEQFF. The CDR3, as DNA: TGCGCCAGCAGTGATAGGGTCACTAGGAATGAGCAGTTCTTC.

CDR3 DNA: TGTGCCTGGGGACAGGGTTTATCGTACACTGAAGCTTTCTTT. Its protein product is CAWGQGLSYTEAFF. The J gene is TRBJ1-1, the V gene TRBV30, with 8 bases lining up with TRBD1. Germline V CDR1 and CDR2: GTSNPN, SVGIG (reference sequence). The CDR3 totals 14 residues. V lost 5 bases, J lost 3 bases, and 8 bases stayed unmatched.

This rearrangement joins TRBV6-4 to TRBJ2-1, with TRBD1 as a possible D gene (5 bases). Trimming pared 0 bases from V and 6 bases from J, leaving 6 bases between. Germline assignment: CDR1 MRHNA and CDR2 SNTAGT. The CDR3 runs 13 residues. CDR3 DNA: TGTGCCAGCAGTGACTCGGGGCGCAATGAGCAGTTCTTC. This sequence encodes CASSDSGRNEQFF.

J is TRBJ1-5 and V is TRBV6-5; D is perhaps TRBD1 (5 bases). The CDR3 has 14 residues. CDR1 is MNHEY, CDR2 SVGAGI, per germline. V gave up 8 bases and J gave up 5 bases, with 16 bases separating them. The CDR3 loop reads CASRKLQGHQPQHF. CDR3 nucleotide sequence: TGTGCCAGCCGCAAACTTCAGGGTCATCAGCCCCAGCATTTT.

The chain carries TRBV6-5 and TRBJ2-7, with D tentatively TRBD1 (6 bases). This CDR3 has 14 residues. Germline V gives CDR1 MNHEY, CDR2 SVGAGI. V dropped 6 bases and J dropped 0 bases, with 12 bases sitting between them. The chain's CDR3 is CASRNTGFSYEQYF. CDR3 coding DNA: TGTGCCAGCAGGAATACAGGGTTCTCCTACGAGCAGTACTTC.

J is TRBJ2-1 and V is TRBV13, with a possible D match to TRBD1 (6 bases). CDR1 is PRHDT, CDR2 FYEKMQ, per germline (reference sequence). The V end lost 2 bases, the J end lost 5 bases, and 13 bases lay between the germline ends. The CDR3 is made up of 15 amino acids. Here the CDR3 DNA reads TGTGCCAGCAGCTTAAGGACAGTTTTAAACAATGAGCAGTTCTTC. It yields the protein CASSLRTVLNNEQFF.

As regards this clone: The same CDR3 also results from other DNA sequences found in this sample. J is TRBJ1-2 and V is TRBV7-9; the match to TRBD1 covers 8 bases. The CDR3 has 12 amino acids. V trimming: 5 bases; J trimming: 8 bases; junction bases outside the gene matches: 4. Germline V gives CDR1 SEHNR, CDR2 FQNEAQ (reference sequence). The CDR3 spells CASSPGQGGYTF. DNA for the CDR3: TGTGCCAGCAGCCCAGGACAGGGAGGCTACACCTTC.

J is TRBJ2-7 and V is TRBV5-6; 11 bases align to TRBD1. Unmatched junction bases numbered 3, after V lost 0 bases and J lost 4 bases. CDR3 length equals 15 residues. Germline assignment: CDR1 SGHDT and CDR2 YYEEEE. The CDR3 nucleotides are TGTGCCAGCAGCTTGGCGGGACAGGGGGGTTACGAGCAGTACTTC. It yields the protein CASSLAGQGGYEQYF.

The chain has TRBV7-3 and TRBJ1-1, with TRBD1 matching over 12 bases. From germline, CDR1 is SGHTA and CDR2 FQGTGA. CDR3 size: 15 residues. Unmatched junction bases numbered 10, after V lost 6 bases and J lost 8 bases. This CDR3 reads CASRPTGTGGEEAFF. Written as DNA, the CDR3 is TGTGCCAGCAGACCGACCGGGACAGGGGGCGAGGAAGCTTTCTTT.

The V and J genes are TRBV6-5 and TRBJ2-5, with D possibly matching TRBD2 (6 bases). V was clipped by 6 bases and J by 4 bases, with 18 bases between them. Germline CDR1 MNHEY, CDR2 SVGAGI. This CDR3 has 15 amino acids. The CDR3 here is CASSRGSAGLETQYF. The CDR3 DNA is TGTGCCAGCAGCCGAGGATCAGCGGGCTTAGAGACCCAGTACTTC.

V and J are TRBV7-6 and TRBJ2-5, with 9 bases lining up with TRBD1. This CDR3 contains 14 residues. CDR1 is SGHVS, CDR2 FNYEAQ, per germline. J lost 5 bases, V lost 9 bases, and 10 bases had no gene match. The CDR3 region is CASTQSGQGETQYF. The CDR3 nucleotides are TGTGCCAGTACACAATCGGGACAGGGCGAGACCCAGTACTTC.

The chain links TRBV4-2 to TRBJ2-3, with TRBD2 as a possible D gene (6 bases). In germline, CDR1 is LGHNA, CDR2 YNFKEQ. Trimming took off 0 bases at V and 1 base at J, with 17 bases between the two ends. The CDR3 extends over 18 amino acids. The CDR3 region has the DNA TGTGCCAGCAGCCAAGAGGGATCCGGGGGATACCGCACAGATACGCAGTATTTT. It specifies CASSQEGSGGYRTDTQYF.

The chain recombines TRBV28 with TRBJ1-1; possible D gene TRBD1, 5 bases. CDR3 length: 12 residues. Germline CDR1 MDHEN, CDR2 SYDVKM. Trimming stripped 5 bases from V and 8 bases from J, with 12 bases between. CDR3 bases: TGTGCCAGCAGTAAGAGACAGCCAGAAGCTTTCTTT. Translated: CASSKRQPEAFF.

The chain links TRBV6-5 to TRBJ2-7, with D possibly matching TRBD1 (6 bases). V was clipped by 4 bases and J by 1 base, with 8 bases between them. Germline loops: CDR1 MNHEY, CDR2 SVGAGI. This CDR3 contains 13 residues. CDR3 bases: TGTGCCAGCAGTTTTGGACAGTCCTACGAGCAGTACTTC. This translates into CASSFGQSYEQYF.

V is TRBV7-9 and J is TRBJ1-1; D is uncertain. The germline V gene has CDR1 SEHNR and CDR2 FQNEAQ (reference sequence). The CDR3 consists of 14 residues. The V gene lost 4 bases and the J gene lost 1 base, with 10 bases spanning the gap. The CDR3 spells CASSSTVKNTEAFF. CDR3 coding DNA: TGTGCCAGCAGCTCCACAGTCAAGAACACTGAAGCTTTCTTT. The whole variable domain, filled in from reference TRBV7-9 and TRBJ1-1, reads DTGVSQNPRHKITKRGQNVTFRCDPISEHNRLYWYRQTLGQGPEFLTYFQNEAQLEKSRLLSDRFSAERPKGSFSTLEIQRTEQGDSAMYLCASSSTVKNTEAFFGQGTRLTVV.

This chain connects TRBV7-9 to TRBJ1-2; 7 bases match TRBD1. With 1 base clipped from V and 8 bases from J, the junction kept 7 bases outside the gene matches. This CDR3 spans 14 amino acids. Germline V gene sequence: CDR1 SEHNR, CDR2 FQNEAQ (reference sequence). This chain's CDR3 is CASSLVAETGGYTF. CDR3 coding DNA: TGTGCCAGCAGCTTAGTAGCCGAGACAGGGGGCTACACCTTC. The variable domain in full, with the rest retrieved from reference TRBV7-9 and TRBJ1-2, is DTGVSQNPRHKITKRGQNVTFRCDPISEHNRLYWYRQTLGQGPEFLTYFQNEAQLEKSRLLSDRFSAERPKGSFSTLEIQRTEQGDSAMYLCASSLVAETGGYTFGSGTRLTVV.

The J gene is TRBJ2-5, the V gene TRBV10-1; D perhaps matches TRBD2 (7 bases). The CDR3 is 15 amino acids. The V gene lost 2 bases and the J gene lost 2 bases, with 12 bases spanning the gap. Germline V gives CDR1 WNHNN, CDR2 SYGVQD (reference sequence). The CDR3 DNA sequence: TGCGCCAGCAGTGAGGCAGGGAGGGGGCAAGAGACCCAGTACTTC. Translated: CASSEAGRGQETQYF.